The rows below give T cell receptor beta chains drawn from one sample of a study of blood T cell repertoires in COVID-19. Only in-frame clones appear in the TCRdb table, and some are missing; sequencing was by immunoSEQ multiplex PCR. The sample has about 170,000 clones, 83% seen once. Sample: peripheral blood. Receptor source: a woman in her 70s who had recovered from COVID-19. The CDR3 runs from the conserved cysteine through the conserved F or W. D genes are given only for firm matches. For some rows the clone size is stated as once, few or many, or as a class when expanded; others skip it.

D,size,V,J,DNA,CDR3
NA,few,TRBV20-1,TRBJ2-7,TGCAGTGCTAGTCCAGGGGTCACCTACGAGCAGTACTTC,CSASPGVTYEQYF
TRBD2,NA,TRBV7-3,TRBJ2-7,TGTGCCAGCAGCTTGGGTGCTAGCGGGGCTTCCTACGAGCAGTACTTC,CASSLGASGASYEQYF
NA,NA,TRBV2,TRBJ1-4,TGTGCCAGCAGTGGTTTGGGCGGTGGGGGGGGTAATGAAAAACTGTTTTTT,CASSGLGGGGGNEKLFF
NA,NA,TRBV28,TRBJ1-4,TGTGCCAGCAGGCCCCGGGACTTCAAACTTAATGAAAAACTGTTTTTT,CASRPRDFKLNEKLFF
NA,NA,TRBV6-5,TRBJ1-4,TGTGCCAGCAGTTCGGGGGGCACTGAAAAACTGTTTTTT,CASSSGGTEKLFF
NA,once,TRBV5-1,TRBJ1-4,TGCGCCAGCAGCTTGCAGGGAACTAATGAAAAACTGTTTTTT,CASSLQGTNEKLFF
NA,NA,TRBV7-2,TRBJ2-5,TGTGCCAGCAGCTTAGAACCCCAGACAGAAGAGACCCAGTACTTC,CASSLEPQTEETQYF
TRBD1,NA,TRBV4-2,TRBJ1-4,TGTGCCAGCAGTCCTACACAGGGGAGTCGTGAAAAACTGTTTTTT,CASSPTQGSREKLFF
TRBD2,NA,TRBV15,TRBJ2-7,TGTGCCACCAGCAGAGATAGGGCTAGCGGGACCTACGAGCAGTACTTC,CATSRDRASGTYEQYF
NA,NA,TRBV18,TRBJ2-4,TGTGCCAGCTCACCAGGGCAGGTTGAAAACATTCAGTACTTC,CASSPGQVENIQYF
TRBD2,NA,TRBV28,TRBJ2-2,TGTGCCAGCAGTCCCCGTCGGTTGGCGGGAGGGGTTCCCGGCGGGGAGCTGTTTTTT,CASSPRRLAGGVPGGELFF
NA,NA,TRBV6-2/TRBV6-3,TRBJ2-5,TGTGCCAGCAGTTCCCCATGGGGGAGGAGGGAGACCCAGTACTTC,CASSSPWGRRETQYF
TRBD1,NA,TRBV5-4,TRBJ1-1,TGTGCCAGCAGCTCCCCGGGACAGGAGGAAACTGAAGCTTTCTTT,CASSSPGQEETEAFF
NA,NA,TRBV28,TRBJ2-7,TGTGCCAGCAGTCCAGGGTCAACCTACGAGCAGTACTTC,CASSPGSTYEQYF
NA,NA,TRBV19,TRBJ1-5,TGTGCCAGTAGTACCCTCTGGGGGGATTATAGCAATCAGCCCCAGCATTTT,CASSTLWGDYSNQPQHF
NA,NA,TRBV5-1,TRBJ1-2,TGCGCCAGCAGCTCTGAGCAGGCTAACTATGGCTACACCTTC,CASSSEQANYGYTF
TRBD2,NA,TRBV4-2,TRBJ2-7,TGTGCCAGCAGCCCCTTTGGGACTAGCGGGATGAGCTCCTACGAGCAGTACTTC,CASSPFGTSGMSSYEQYF
TRBD1,NA,TRBV28,TRBJ1-1,TGTGCCAGCAGTCAAGGGGGACAGACCACTGAAGCTTTCTTT,CASSQGGQTTEAFF
TRBD1,few,TRBV28,TRBJ1-6,TGTGCCAGCAGCCTCCCCAACAGGGGGAGCTCCTATAATTCACCCCTCCACTTT,CASSLPNRGSSYNSPLHF
NA,NA,TRBV19,TRBJ1-1,TGTGCCAGTAGCCGTAAAGGCGGAGACACTGAAGCTTTCTTT,CASSRKGGDTEAFF
TRBD1,NA,TRBV29-1,TRBJ1-2,TGCAGCGTTGAACTGGGACAGGGAGGTGGCTACACCTTC,CSVELGQGGGYTF
NA,NA,TRBV7-8,TRBJ1-2,TGTGCCAGCAGCTTATCGTTGGGGGCAGGACCTAACTATGGCTACACCTTC,CASSLSLGAGPNYGYTF
NA,NA,TRBV14,TRBJ1-2,TGTGCCAGCAGCCCGACTCCCCCAGAGTTCTATGGCTACACCTTC,CASSPTPPEFYGYTF
TRBD2,NA,TRBV29-1,TRBJ2-1,TGCAGCGGATTCCTAGCGGCCGAAATCAATGAGCAGTTCTTC,CSGFLAAEINEQFF
NA,NA,TRBV9,TRBJ1-3,TGTGCCAGCAGCCCCAACCCGGGGTCGAGCTCTGGAAACACCATATATTTT,CASSPNPGSSSGNTIYF
TRBD1,NA,TRBV19,TRBJ1-1,TGTGCCAGTAGTCCCCGGGGACAGGGGTCGGGCACTGAAGCTTTCTTT,CASSPRGQGSGTEAFF
NA,NA,TRBV7-9,TRBJ1-1,TGTGCCAGCAGCCTCACGGCGGGGGCCGGTGAAGCTTTCTTT,CASSLTAGAGEAFF
NA,NA,TRBV5-1,TRBJ2-5,TGCGCCAGCAGCTTGGTGCGGGCCCTCGCCCAAGAGACCCAGTACTTC,CASSLVRALAQETQYF
NA,once,TRBV6-2/TRBV6-3,TRBJ1-5,TGTGCCAGCAGTTACGGGACATTTCAGCCCCAGCATTTT,CASSYGTFQPQHF
NA,NA,TRBV5-6,TRBJ2-7,TGTGCCAGCAGCCCGGGACTCACGGTCGCCTACGAGCAGTACTTC,CASSPGLTVAYEQYF
NA,once,TRBV3-1/TRBV3-2,TRBJ2-5,TGTGCCAGCAGCCAAGGAGGTCCCCTGGGGACCCAGTACTTC,CASSQGGPLGTQYF
NA,NA,TRBV5-1,TRBJ1-5,TGCGCCAGCAGCGCACTCCCGGGGGAACAAGACCAGCATTTT,CASSALPGEQDQHF
TRBD1,NA,TRBV3-1/TRBV3-2,TRBJ1-2,TGTGCCAGCAGCCAAATCGACAGGGCCTGGGGCTACACCTTC,CASSQIDRAWGYTF
NA,NA,TRBV11-3,TRBJ2-5,TGTGCCAGCAGCAGGAGTCCCGGTGGGGAGACCCAGTACTTC,CASSRSPGGETQYF